Listed here are 5 T cell receptor beta chains from one sample, sequenced in a study of T cells expressing NK-cell markers. TCRdb processed the 5' RACE reads again and assigns one entry to each CDR3 protein, with no DNA. This sample's table has about 440,000 distinct CDR3 sequences. The sequenced sample consisted of blood T cells: a sorted CD56 or NKG2C T cell subset, CD4+ or CD8+ T cells, or bulk PBMC T cells (not recorded which). The origin of the receptors is a woman between 18 and 75 years old in good health.

This chain connects TRBV7-9 to TRBJ2-3. The CDR3 loop spans 13 amino acids. The V gene's germline CDR1 is SEHNR and CDR2 FQNEAQ (reference sequence). CDR3 loop: CASSKTMADTQYF.

The chain combines TRBV30 with TRBJ1-4; TCRdb's assignment of TRBD1 cannot be checked, as there is no DNA. The CDR3 covers 15 residues. Germline V lookup: CDR1 GTSNPN, CDR2 SVGIG (reference sequence). The CDR3 is CAWSESNRWTEKLFF.

This CDR3 is CSVDTPDREAEAFF. The V and J genes are TRBV29-1 and TRBJ1-1; the TCRdb D gene call, TRBD1, has no DNA to confirm it. Germline CDR1 reads SQVTM; CDR2 reads ANQGSEA. CDR3 size: 14 residues. Based on the CDR3 plus reference TRBV29-1 and TRBJ1-1, the full variable domain is SAVISQKPSRDICQRGTSLTIQCQVDSQVTMMFWYRQQPGQSLTLIATANQGSEATYESGFVIDKFPISRPNLTFSTLTVSNMSPEDSSIYLCSVDTPDREAEAFFGQGTRLTVV.

The V call is TRBV6-5, the J call TRBJ2-5; absent DNA, TCRdb's TRBD1 call cannot be checked. In germline, CDR1 is MNHEY, CDR2 SVGAGI. This CDR3 is built from 15 residues. This CDR3 reads CASSYVSGGRETQYF.

The J gene is TRBJ1-2, the V gene TRBV29-1. This CDR3 has 12 residues. CDR1 and CDR2 from the germline V gene are SQVTM and ANQGSEA. This CDR3 reads CSVEDIGSSYTF.